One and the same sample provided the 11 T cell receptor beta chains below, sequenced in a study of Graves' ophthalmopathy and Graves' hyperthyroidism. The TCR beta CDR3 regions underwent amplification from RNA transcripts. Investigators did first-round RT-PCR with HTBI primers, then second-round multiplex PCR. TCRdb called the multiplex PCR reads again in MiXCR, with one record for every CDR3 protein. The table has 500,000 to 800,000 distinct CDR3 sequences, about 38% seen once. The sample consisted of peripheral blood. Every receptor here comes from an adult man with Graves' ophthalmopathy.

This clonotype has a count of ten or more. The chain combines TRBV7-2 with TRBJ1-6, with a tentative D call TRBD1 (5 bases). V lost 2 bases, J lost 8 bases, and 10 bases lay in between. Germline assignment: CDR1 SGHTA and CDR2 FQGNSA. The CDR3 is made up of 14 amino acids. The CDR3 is CASSLYQGDSPLHF. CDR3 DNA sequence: TGTGCCAGCAGCTTATACCAGGGCGATTCACCCCTCCACTTT. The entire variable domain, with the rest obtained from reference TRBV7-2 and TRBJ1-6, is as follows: GAGVSQSPSNKVTEKGKDVELRCDPISGHTALYWYRQSLGQGLEFLIYFQGNSAPDKSGLPSDRFSAERTGGSVSTLTIQRTQQEDSAVYLCASSLYQGDSPLHFGNGTRLTVT.

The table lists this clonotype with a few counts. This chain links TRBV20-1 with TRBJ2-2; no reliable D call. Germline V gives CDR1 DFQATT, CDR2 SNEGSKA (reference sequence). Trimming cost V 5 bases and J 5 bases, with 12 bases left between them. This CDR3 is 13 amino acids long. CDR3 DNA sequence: TGCAGTGCTTTTGGACCCCGGACCGGGGAGCTGTTTTTT. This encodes CSAFGPRTGELFF.

CDR3 bases: TGTGCCAGCAGCTCCACGTACGTTACGCAGTATTTT. The encoded protein is CASSSTYVTQYF. The chain links TRBV7-9 to TRBJ2-3, with no clear D. V was cut by 4 bases and J by 8 bases, with 10 bases left in between. The length of the CDR3 is 12 residues. CDR1 and CDR2 from the germline V gene are SEHNR and FQNEAQ (reference sequence). Together with reference TRBV7-9 and TRBJ2-3, the CDR3 gives the full variable domain: DTGVSQNPRHKITKRGQNVTFRCDPISEHNRLYWYRQTLGQGPEFLTYFQNEAQLEKSRLLSDRFSAERPKGSFSTLEIQRTEQGDSAMYLCASSSTYVTQYFGPGTRLTVL.

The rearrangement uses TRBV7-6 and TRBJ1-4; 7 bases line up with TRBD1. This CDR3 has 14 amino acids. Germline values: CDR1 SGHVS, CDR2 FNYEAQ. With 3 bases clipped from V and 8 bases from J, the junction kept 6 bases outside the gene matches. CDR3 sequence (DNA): TGTGCCAGCAGCTTCGGGACAGCGGGGGAAAAACTGTTTTTT. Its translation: CASSFGTAGEKLFF. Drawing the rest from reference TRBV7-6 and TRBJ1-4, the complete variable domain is GAGVSQSPRYKVTKRGQDVALRCDPISGHVSLYWYRQALGQGPEFLTYFNYEAQQDKSGLPNDRFSAERPEGSISTLTIQRTEQRDSAMYRCASSFGTAGEKLFFGSGTQLSVL.

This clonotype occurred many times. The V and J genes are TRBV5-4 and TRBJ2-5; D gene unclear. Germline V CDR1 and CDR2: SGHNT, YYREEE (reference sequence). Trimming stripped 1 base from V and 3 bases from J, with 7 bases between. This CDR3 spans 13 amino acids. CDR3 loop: CASSLRPEETQYF. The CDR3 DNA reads TGTGCCAGCAGCTTGCGACCAGAAGAGACCCAGTACTTC.

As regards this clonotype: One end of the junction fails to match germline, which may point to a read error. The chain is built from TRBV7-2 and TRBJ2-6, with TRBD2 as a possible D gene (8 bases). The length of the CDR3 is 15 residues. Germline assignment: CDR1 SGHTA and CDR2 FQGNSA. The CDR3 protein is CASSLIGQAGGTEAF. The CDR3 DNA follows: TGTGCCAGCAGCTTGATCGGACAGGCGGGGGGAACTGAAGCTTTC.

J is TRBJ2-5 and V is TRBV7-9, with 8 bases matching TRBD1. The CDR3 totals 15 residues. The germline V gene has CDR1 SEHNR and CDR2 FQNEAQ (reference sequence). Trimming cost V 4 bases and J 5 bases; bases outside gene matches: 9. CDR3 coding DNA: TGTGCCAGCAGCTCTATTCGACAGGGGCTGGAGACCCAGTACTTC. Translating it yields CASSSIRQGLETQYF.

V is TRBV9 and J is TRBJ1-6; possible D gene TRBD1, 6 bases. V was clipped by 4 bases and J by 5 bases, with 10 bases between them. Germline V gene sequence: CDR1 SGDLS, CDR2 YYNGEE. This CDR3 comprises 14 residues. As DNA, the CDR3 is TGTGCCAGCAGCCCACGACAGGATAATTCACCCCTCCACTTT. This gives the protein CASSPRQDNSPLHF.

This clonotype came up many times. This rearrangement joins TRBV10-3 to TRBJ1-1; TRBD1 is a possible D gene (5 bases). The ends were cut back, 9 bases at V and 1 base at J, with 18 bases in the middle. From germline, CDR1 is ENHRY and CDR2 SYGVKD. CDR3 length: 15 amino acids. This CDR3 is CAMNDIGGANTEAFF. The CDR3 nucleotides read TGTGCCATGAACGATATCGGTGGGGCGAACACTGAAGCTTTCTTT.

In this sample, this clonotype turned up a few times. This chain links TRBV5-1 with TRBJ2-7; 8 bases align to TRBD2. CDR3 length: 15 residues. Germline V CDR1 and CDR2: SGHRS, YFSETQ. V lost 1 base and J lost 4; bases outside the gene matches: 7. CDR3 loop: CASSLNLAGPYEQYF. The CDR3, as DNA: TGCGCCAGCAGCTTGAACCTAGCGGGCCCTTACGAGCAGTACTTC. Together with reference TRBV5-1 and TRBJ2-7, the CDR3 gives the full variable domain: KAGVTQTPRYLIKTRGQQVTLSCSPISGHRSVSWYQQTPGQGLQFLFEYFSETQRNKGNFPGRFSGRQFSNSRSEMNVSTLELGDSALYLCASSLNLAGPYEQYFGPGTRLTVT.

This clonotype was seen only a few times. The CDR3 DNA reads as TGTGCCAGCAGTTACTTGGAGACAGCTAACTATGGCTACACCTTC. This translates into CASSYLETANYGYTF. The chain couples TRBV6-6 to TRBJ1-2; the D gene is possibly TRBD1 (5 bases). This CDR3 is 15 amino acids long. Trimming left V 1 base short and J 0 bases short, with 9 bases between. The germline gives CDR1 MNHNY, CDR2 SVGAGI (reference sequence).